These 14 T cell receptor beta chains came from one sample sequenced in a study of T-cell reconstitution after alpha-beta-depleted transplantation in children. The authors prepared the TCRbeta library with unique molecular identifiers. Via MiXCR, TCRdb re-called the PCR reads, giving one row per CDR3 protein. Counted here are more than 550,000 distinct CDR3 sequences, more than 9% occurring once; the ten biggest clones make up approximately 4.1%. The sequenced sample was PBMCs from the stem cell graft donor, obtained from the stem cell graft. Source of these receptors: a human donor who donated a stem cell graft to a child with acute myeloid leukemia.

The rearrangement uses TRBV15 and TRBJ2-1, with D perhaps TRBD1 (6 bases). This CDR3 has 16 amino acids. CDR1 and CDR2 from the germline V gene are LNHNV and YYDKDF (reference sequence). The V end lost 1 base, the J end lost 7 bases, and 17 bases lay between the germline ends. In DNA, the CDR3 is TGTGCCACCAGCAGAGTCCCGTTGGGGGCGTTGAATGAGCAGTTCTTC. Its protein product is CATSRVPLGALNEQFF.

The CDR3 region has the DNA TGCAGCGGACGGGGCGGGGGGGAGGGGTCTTACAATGAGCAGTTCTTC. Encoded protein: CSGRGGGEGSYNEQFF. The chain has TRBV29-1 and TRBJ2-1; the match to TRBD2 covers 9 bases. The J segment lost 4 bases and the V segment lost 7 bases, leaving 14 bases of the junction unmatched. The CDR3 sequence is 16 residues long. The germline gives CDR1 SQVTM, CDR2 ANQGSEA.

This clonotype was seen ten or more times. The V gene is TRBV20-1, the J gene TRBJ2-7; D possibly corresponds to TRBD1 (6 bases). The length of the CDR3 is 12 residues. Germline V gene lookup returns CDR1 DFQATT and CDR2 SNEGSKA (reference sequence). Trimming took 5 bases from V and 5 from J, leaving 13 bases between them. DNA for the CDR3: TGCAGTGCTGACGCTCCAGGGGACGAGCAGTACTTC. Its translation: CSADAPGDEQYF.

This clonotype was recorded a few times. The V gene is TRBV9, the J gene TRBJ1-1; tentatively, D is TRBD1 (6 bases). The V end was cut by 2 bases, the J end by 4 bases, with 9 bases between. Germline-derived CDR1 and CDR2 are SGDLS and YYNGEE. CDR3 length equals 13 residues. CDR3 amino acids: CASSVEGVTEAFF. In DNA form, the CDR3 reads TGTGCCAGCAGCGTGGAGGGGGTCACTGAAGCTTTCTTT.

This chain joins TRBV11-1 and TRBJ2-1; 8 nucleotides match TRBD2. V trimming: 3 bases; J trimming: 5 bases; junction bases outside the gene matches: 21. Germline CDR1 SGHAT, CDR2 FQDESV (reference sequence). CDR3 length: 20 amino acids. As DNA, the CDR3 is TGTGCCAGCAGCTTCCCGCGGGGGGCCCCAGGAGTAGCGGGTGACAATGAGCAGTTCTTC. Its translation: CASSFPRGAPGVAGDNEQFF.

There are a few counts of this clonotype. This sequence joins TRBV28 and TRBJ2-1; no clear D gene. This CDR3 has 14 amino acids. Trimming took off 6 bases at V and 5 bases at J, with 14 bases between the two ends. CDR1 is MDHEN and CDR2 is SYDVKM in the germline V gene. CDR3 region: CASSRAPQDNEQFF. DNA of the CDR3: TGTGCCAGCAGCCGCGCCCCCCAGGACAATGAGCAGTTCTTC.

The V gene is TRBV7-8, the J gene TRBJ1-4, with D tentatively TRBD1 (5 bases). This CDR3 spans 14 amino acids. The V gene lost 5 bases and the J gene lost 8 bases, with 15 bases spanning the gap. Germline V gene sequence: CDR1 SGHVS, CDR2 FQNEAQ. CDR3 nucleotide sequence: TGTGCCAGCAGCCCAGCAGGGTGGAACGAAAAACTGTTTTTT. Protein: CASSPAGWNEKLFF.

This clonotype was counted only a few times. The rearrangement uses TRBV12-3 or TRBV12-4 and TRBJ2-2; perhaps D is TRBD1 or TRBD2 (6 bases each). The CDR3 contains 14 residues. V lost 7 bases, J lost 2 bases, and 11 bases lay in between. The CDR3 DNA sequence: TGTGCCAGCATGGGGGGCACCAACACCGGGGAGCTGTTTTTT. Protein sequence: CASMGGTNTGELFF.

CDR3 nucleotides: TGTGCCAGTAGCCCTGGGGCGGATTTACGGGGCGAGCAGTACTTC. Its protein product is CASSPGADLRGEQYF. V gene TRBV25-1 combines with J gene TRBJ2-7, with D perhaps given as TRBD1 or TRBD2 (5 bases each). Germline values: CDR1 MGHDK, CDR2 SYGVNS. The CDR3 loop spans 15 amino acids. V dropped 9 bases and J dropped 6 bases, with 24 bases sitting between them.

This clonotype was seen ten or more times. The CDR3 loop reads CSAQTSGTPLEQFF. The CDR3 DNA reads TGCAGTGCCCAAACTAGCGGGACCCCCCTTGAGCAGTTCTTC. The rearrangement uses TRBV20-1 and TRBJ2-1; 10 bases line up with TRBD2. J gave up 9 bases and V 6 bases, and 11 bases lay outside the gene matches. The CDR3 has 14 amino acids. Germline assignment: CDR1 DFQATT and CDR2 SNEGSKA (reference sequence).

The chain uses TRBV21-1 and TRBJ2-7; the table's D call, TRBD1, was not checked against the DNA. TRBV21-1 counts as a pseudogene. The CDR3 extends over 19 amino acids. The chain's CDR3 is CASSKTNPLAWGDYYEQYF. CDR3 nucleotides: TGTGCCAGCAGCAAAACCAACCCCCTTGCCTGGGGCGACTACTACGAGCAGTACTTC.

This clonotype was found many times. This chain connects TRBV7-3 to TRBJ1-1; D perhaps matches TRBD1 (5 bases). V gave up 5 bases and J gave up 7 bases, with 20 bases separating them. This CDR3 has 15 amino acids. CDR1 is SGHTA, CDR2 FQGTGA, per germline. CDR3 protein: CASSASNKNQGEAFF. CDR3 DNA: TGTGCCAGCAGCGCTTCGAATAAGAATCAGGGTGAAGCTTTCTTT.

This rearrangement joins TRBV28 to TRBJ2-1; 9 nucleotides agree with TRBD2. This CDR3 spans 17 amino acids. CDR1 is MDHEN and CDR2 is SYDVKM in the germline V gene. Trimming took 5 bases from V and 5 from J; bases not matched to a gene: 13. In DNA, the CDR3 is TGTGCCAGCAGTCCCAACAGCAGCGGGAGGCTCCACAATGAGCAGTTCTTC. Protein: CASSPNSSGRLHNEQFF. The whole variable domain, filled in from reference TRBV28 and TRBJ2-1, reads DVKVTQSSRYLVKRTGEKVFLECVQDMDHENMFWYRQDPGLGLRLIYFSYDVKMKEKGDIPEGYSVSREKKERFSLILESASTNQTSMYLCASSPNSSGRLHNEQFFGPGTRLTVL.

Ten or more counts support this clonotype. This chain joins TRBV29-1 and TRBJ2-5; TRBD1 might be the D (6 bases). Germline V gene sequence: CDR1 SQVTM, CDR2 ANQGSEA. CDR3 length: 12 residues. Trimming left V 3 bases short and J 5 bases short, with 10 bases between. CDR3 sequence: CSVDKGVETQYF. The CDR3, as DNA: TGCAGCGTTGATAAGGGGGTGGAGACCCAGTACTTC. The whole variable domain, remainder taken from reference TRBV29-1 and TRBJ2-5, is SAVISQKPSRDICQRGTSLTIQCQVDSQVTMMFWYRQQPGQSLTLIATANQGSEATYESGFVIDKFPISRPNLTFSTLTVSNMSPEDSSIYLCSVDKGVETQYFGPGTRLLVL.